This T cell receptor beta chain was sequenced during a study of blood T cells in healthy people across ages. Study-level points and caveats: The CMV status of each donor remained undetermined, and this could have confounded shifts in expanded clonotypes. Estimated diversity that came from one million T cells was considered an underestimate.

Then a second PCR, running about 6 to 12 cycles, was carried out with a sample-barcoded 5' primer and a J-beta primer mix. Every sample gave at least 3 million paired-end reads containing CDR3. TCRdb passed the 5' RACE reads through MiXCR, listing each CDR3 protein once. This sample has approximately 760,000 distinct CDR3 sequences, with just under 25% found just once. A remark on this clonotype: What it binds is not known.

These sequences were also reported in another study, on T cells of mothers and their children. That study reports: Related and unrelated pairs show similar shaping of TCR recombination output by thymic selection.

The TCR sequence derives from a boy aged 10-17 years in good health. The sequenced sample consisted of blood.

CDR3 loop: CSVDPQYGYTF. Written as DNA, the CDR3 is TGCAGCGTTGACCCCCAATATGGCTACACCTTC. The chain carries TRBV29-1 and TRBJ1-2; D is unclear. V was pared by 3 bases and J by 5 bases, with 7 bases between. CDR1 is SQVTM and CDR2 is ANQGSEA in the germline V gene. This CDR3 has 11 residues.